This TCR beta chain was observed in a study of T cells in Graves' hyperthyroidism and ophthalmopathy. RNA transcripts served as the template for amplifying TCR beta CDR3 regions. The HTBI primer set was used in a first-round RT-PCR of the TCR CDR3. Each CDR3 protein is one row after TCRdb ran MiXCR on the multiplex PCR reads. The table has more than 300,000 distinct CDR3 sequences, about 13% seen once. Study-wide findings and caveats: Ophthalmopathy and stable hyperthyroidism were separated by a 13 V-J model.

The germline V and J ends were trimmed by 3 bases and 5 bases, with 11 bases remaining between them. Looked up from germline, CDR1 is DFQATT and CDR2 is SNEGSKA (reference sequence). The CDR3 is 13 residues long. As for this clonotype: Antigen specificity is unknown.

The clonotype originates from a woman aged 18-29 years with Graves' hyperthyroidism. The sample was blood. The chain has TRBV20-1 and TRBJ1-5; no definite D call. For the CDR3, the DNA is TGCAGTGCTAGGGGAGTCGGGGATCAGCCCCAGCATTTT. The encoded protein is CSARGVGDQPQHF.